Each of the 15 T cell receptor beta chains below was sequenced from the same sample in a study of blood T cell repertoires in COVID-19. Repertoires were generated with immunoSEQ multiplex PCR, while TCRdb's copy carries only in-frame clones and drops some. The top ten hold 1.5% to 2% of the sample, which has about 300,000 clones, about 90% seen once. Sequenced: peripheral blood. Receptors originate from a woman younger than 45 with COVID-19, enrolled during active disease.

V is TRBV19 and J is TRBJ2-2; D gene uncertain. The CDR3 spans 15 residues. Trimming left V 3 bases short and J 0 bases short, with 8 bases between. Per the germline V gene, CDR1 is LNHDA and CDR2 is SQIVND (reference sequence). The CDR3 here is CASSMSLTNTGELFF. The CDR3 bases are TGTGCCAGTAGTATGAGTTTAACGAACACCGGGGAGCTGTTTTTT.

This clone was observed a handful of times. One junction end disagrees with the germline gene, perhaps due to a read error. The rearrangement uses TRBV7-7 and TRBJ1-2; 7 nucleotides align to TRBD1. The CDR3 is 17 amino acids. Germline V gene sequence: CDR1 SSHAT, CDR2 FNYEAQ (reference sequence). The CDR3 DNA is TGTGCTAGCAGCTTATTTCGCGGACAGGTTGGAAACTATGGCTACACCTTC. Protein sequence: CASSLFRGQVGNYGYTF.

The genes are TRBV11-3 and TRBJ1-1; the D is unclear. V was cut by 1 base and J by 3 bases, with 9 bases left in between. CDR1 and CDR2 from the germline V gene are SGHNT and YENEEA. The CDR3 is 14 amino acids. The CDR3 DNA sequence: TGTGCCAGCAGCTTAGGAGAGGGATACACTGAAGCTTTCTTT. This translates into CASSLGEGYTEAFF.

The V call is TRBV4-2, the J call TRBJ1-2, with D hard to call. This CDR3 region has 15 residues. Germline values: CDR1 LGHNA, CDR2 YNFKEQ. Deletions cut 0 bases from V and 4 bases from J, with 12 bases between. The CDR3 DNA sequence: TGTGCCAGCAGCCAAGATCTTCCAGATCCCTATGGCTACACCTTC. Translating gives CASSQDLPDPYGYTF.

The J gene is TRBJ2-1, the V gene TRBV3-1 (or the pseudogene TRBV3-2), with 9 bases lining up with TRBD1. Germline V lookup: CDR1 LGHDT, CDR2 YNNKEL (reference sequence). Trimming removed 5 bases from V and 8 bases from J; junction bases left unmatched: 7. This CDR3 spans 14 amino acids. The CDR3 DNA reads TGTGCCAGCAGCAACGCGGACAGGGGCTATGAGCAGTTCTTC. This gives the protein CASSNADRGYEQFF.

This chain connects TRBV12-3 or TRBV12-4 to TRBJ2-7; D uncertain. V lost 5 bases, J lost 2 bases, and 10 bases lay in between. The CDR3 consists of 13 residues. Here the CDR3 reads CASSGAITYEQYF. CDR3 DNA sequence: TGTGCCAGCAGTGGTGCGATTACCTACGAGCAGTACTTC.

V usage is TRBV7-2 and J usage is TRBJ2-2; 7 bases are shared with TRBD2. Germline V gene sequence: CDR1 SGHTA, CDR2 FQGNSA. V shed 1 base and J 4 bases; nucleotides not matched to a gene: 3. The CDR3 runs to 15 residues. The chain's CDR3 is CASSLGWGGTGELFF. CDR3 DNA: TGTGCCAGCAGCTTAGGTTGGGGGGGCACCGGGGAGCTGTTTTTT.

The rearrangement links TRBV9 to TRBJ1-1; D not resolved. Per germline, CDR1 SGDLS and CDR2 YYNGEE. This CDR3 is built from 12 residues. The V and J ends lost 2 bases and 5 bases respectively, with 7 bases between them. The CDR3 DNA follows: TGTGCCAGCAGCGTGACAAGAACTGAAGCTTTCTTT. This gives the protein CASSVTRTEAFF.

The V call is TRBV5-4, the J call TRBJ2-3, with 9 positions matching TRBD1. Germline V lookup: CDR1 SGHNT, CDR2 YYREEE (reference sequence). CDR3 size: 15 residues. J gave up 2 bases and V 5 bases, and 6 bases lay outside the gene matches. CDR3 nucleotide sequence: TGTGCCAGCAGGCCAACAGGGGGCTCCACAGATACGCAGTATTTT. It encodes CASRPTGGSTDTQYF.

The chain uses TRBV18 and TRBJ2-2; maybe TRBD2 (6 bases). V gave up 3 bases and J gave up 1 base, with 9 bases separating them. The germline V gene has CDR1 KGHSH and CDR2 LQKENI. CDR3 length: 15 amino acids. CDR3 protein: CASSPRDLNTGELFF. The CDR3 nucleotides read TGTGCCAGCTCACCTCGGGACTTGAACACCGGGGAGCTGTTTTTT.

DNA of the CDR3: TGCGCCAGCAGACTGGACGGGGTCGATGGCTACACCTTC. Translated, it gives CASRLDGVDGYTF. J is TRBJ1-2 and V is TRBV5-1; D unresolved. V lost 5 bases and J 6 bases, leaving 14 bases between the germline ends. The germline gives CDR1 SGHRS, CDR2 YFSETQ. CDR3 length equals 13 residues.

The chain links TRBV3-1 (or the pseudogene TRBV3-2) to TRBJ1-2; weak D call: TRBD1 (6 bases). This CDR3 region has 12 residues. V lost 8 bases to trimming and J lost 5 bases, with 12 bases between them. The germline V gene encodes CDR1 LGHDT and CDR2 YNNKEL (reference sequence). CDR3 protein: CASGTGLYGYTF. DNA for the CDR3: TGTGCCAGCGGTACAGGGTTGTATGGCTACACCTTC.

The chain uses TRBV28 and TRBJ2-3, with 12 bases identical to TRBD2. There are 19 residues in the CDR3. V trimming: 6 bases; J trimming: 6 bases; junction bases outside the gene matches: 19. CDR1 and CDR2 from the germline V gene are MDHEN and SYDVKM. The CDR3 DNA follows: TGTGCCAGCAGATGGTTAGGACCCGGTACTAGCGGGGGGCTGGATACGCAGTATTTT. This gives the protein CASRWLGPGTSGGLDTQYF. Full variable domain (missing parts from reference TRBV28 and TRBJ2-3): DVKVTQSSRYLVKRTGEKVFLECVQDMDHENMFWYRQDPGLGLRLIYFSYDVKMKEKGDIPEGYSVSREKKERFSLILESASTNQTSMYLCASRWLGPGTSGGLDTQYFGPGTRLTVL.

CDR3 protein: CASSLLRSGTSNSPLHF. The CDR3 DNA reads TGTGCCAGCAGTTTATTACGCTCGGGGACATCCAATTCACCCCTCCACTTT. The chain joins TRBV28 to TRBJ1-6; tentative D call: TRBD1 (6 bases). V gave up 1 base and J gave up 7 bases, with 17 bases separating them. The length of the CDR3 is 17 residues. Germline values: CDR1 MDHEN, CDR2 SYDVKM.

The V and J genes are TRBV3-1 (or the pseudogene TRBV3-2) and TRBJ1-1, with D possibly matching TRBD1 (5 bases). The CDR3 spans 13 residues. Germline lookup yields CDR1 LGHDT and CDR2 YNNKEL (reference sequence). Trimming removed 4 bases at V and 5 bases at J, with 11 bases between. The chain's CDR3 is CASSRAEGTEAFF. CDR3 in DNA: TGTGCCAGCAGCCGGGCGGAGGGGACTGAAGCTTTCTTT.